This T cell receptor beta chain is from a study of blood T cell repertoires in COVID-19 (TCRdb year 2020). Study-wide context: The collaborator samples originated in the United States, Italy and Spain and spanned the acute and convalescent phases of COVID-19. The prospective study material was composed of cDNA or gDNA derived from T cells, B-cell-depleted T cells, or PBMCs. Deeply sampled blood TCRbeta repertoires from subjects exposed to, actively infected with, or recovered from COVID-19 were included in the dataset. The repertoires were made available in a free public database intended to serve as a resource for research on the immune response to SARS-CoV-2. The samples were drawn from the first 160 participants of the ongoing ImmuneRACE study and from 1,200 or so subjects provided by 6 global collaborators. The sample metadata nearly always contained a de-identified subject ID, COVID-19 status, age in years and sex. Where HLA class I and class II types were available, the types were taken from metadata supplied by the sample provider, not from assay-based typing.

Points the paper makes about the study in general: The quantity of clinical and demographic metadata differed by source and by participant and was supplied without curation.

The collaborating institutions used their own protocols to collect whole blood in K2EDTA tubes. For TCRbeta analysis, collaborators shipped samples in one of three forms: frozen whole blood, isolated PBMCs, or DNA extracted from either of those sample types. A remark on this clone: Its recognized antigen is unknown. It has no much larger one-base neighbor in the sample; base qualities were not kept.

TCRbeta CDR3 regions were amplified from genomic DNA by means of the immunoSEQ Assay, a bias-controlled multiplex PCR. The authors processed their data as follows. Nucleated cell counts per sample were estimated from amplification of reference gene primers within the assay. To quantify the absolute abundance of each unique TCRbeta CDR3 rearrangement, sequence reads were collapsed and filtered. For each sample, productive Simpson clonality was calculated by taking the square root of Simpson's diversity index across productive rearrangements. The table comes from immuneACCESS by way of TCRdb, which keeps in-frame sequences with V and J called. Part of the clones is missing from these tables; in studies checked, under half for an unresolved V gene and the rest for unknown reasons. The DNA gave D and trimming, while V, J and clone size come from that table. The sample table holds 25,000 to 35,000 clones, of which roughly nine tenths were seen once. The leading ten clones occupy 25% to 35% of the sample.

Trimming costs V 3 bases and J 1 base, and their ends lie 11 bases apart. The CDR3 covers 15 residues, taking in both the cysteine and the phenylalanine. Only the CDR3 DNA stays, 45 bases, in frame from base 1. The germline V gene (reference sequence) specifies SGHNT as CDR1 and YYREEE as CDR2. The TCR originated in an older man with acute or convalescent COVID-19. The chain was built from TRBV5-4 and TRBJ2-1, with the D gene not confidently named. Sequenced: peripheral blood. The sequenced DNA: TGTGCCAGCAGCTCGGTCTTTGCATCCTACAATGAGCAGTTCTTC. This is translated as CASSSVFASYNEQFF.